The 16 T cell receptor beta chains below were found in one sample sequenced in a study of shared clonotypes between healthy human individuals. TCRdb keeps only in-frame clones here, not all; method: immunoSEQ multiplex PCR. The sample consists of about 2.1 million clones, around 93% of them appearing once. CD45RO-negative, CCR7-selected cells formed the naive CD8 fraction, which excluded terminally differentiated effector memory CD45RA+ cells. The sample taken for sequencing was naive CD8+ T cells from PBMCs. The receptors derive from a man between 18 and 29 years old in good health. Some clones in this sample may be carry-over from other donors' samples.

The chain recombines TRBV7-9 with TRBJ2-7; the match to TRBD2 covers 7 bases. The CDR3 totals 15 residues. Germline V gene lookup returns CDR1 SEHNR and CDR2 FQNEAQ (reference sequence). With 5 bases clipped from V and 0 bases from J, the junction kept 7 bases outside the gene matches. The CDR3 is CASSQRGVSSYEQYF. DNA for the CDR3: TGTGCCAGCAGCCAGCGGGGCGTTAGCTCCTACGAGCAGTACTTC. The full variable domain, with the rest looked up from reference TRBV7-9 and TRBJ2-7, is DTGVSQNPRHKITKRGQNVTFRCDPISEHNRLYWYRQTLGQGPEFLTYFQNEAQLEKSRLLSDRFSAERPKGSFSTLEIQRTEQGDSAMYLCASSQRGVSSYEQYFGPGTRLTVT.

The chain carries TRBV6-5 and TRBJ2-1; D is unclear. V lost 4 bases, J lost 0 bases, and 13 bases lay in between. This CDR3 has 16 amino acids. Germline CDR1 reads MNHEY; CDR2 reads SVGAGI. The DNA of the CDR3 is TGTGCCAGCAGTTTTTCCCTCCTGAGCTCCTACAATGAGCAGTTCTTC. It encodes CASSFSLLSSYNEQFF.

Concerning this clone: Other DNA sequences in the sample encode the same CDR3. The J gene is TRBJ1-1, the V gene TRBV6-5; D gene unclear. V was trimmed by 0 bases and J by 2 bases, leaving 7 bases between them. The CDR3 is 14 amino acids. Germline CDR1 reads MNHEY; CDR2 reads SVGAGI. The DNA for the CDR3 is TGTGCCAGCAGTTACTCGGGGAGAAACACTGAAGCTTTCTTT. Translation gives CASSYSGRNTEAFF.

The gene calls are TRBV27 and TRBJ1-5; the match to TRBD1 covers 9 bases. Germline values: CDR1 MNHEY, CDR2 SMNVEV (reference sequence). The length of the CDR3 is 14 residues. Losses at the gene ends were 10 bases for V and 0 bases for J; bases not matched to a gene: 4. CDR3 bases: TGTGCCACGTGGACAGGGGTTAGCAATCAGCCCCAGCATTTT. Protein product: CATWTGVSNQPQHF.

This chain uses TRBV7-8 with TRBJ2-1; 9 nucleotides agree with TRBD2. Germline V gives CDR1 SGHVS, CDR2 FQNEAQ. The CDR3 extends over 16 amino acids. V dropped 5 bases and J dropped 4; count of bases not matched to a gene: 9. The CDR3, as DNA: TGTGCCAGCAGCCACCCGACTAGCGGAGCATACAATGAGCAGTTCTTC. The encoded protein is CASSHPTSGAYNEQFF. The entire variable domain, with the rest obtained from reference TRBV7-8 and TRBJ2-1, is as follows: GAGVSQSPRYKVAKRGQDVALRCDPISGHVSLFWYQQALGQGPEFLTYFQNEAQLDKSGLPSDRFFAERPEGSVSTLKIQRTQQEDSAVYLCASSHPTSGAYNEQFFGPGTRLTVL.

The chain links TRBV4-3 to TRBJ1-5, with D possibly being TRBD1 (6 bases). The germline gives CDR1 LGHNA, CDR2 YSLEER. The CDR3 is made up of 16 amino acids. The V gene lost 2 bases and the J gene lost 3 bases, with 14 bases spanning the gap. The CDR3 DNA reads TGCGCCAGCAGCCAACACAGGGTGTTGATCAATCAGCCCCAGCATTTT. As protein: CASSQHRVLINQPQHF.

This chain joins TRBV7-9 and TRBJ1-5; 7 positions match TRBD1. The CDR3 is 13 amino acids. Germline values: CDR1 SEHNR, CDR2 FQNEAQ (reference sequence). The V gene end was trimmed by 1 base and the J gene end by 13 bases; junction bases not matched to a gene: 7. The CDR3 region is CASSLDGTDSQHF. CDR3 bases: TGTGCCAGCAGCTTAGACGGGACAGATTCACAGCATTTT.

This clone was detected once. V and J are TRBV29-1 and TRBJ2-3; 11 positions agree with TRBD2. CDR1 is SQVTM and CDR2 is ANQGSEA in the germline V gene. This CDR3 spans 18 amino acids. Germline trimming cut 1 base from V and 4 bases from J; bases unmatched to any gene: 13. DNA of the CDR3: TGCAGCGTTGAAGTCGCACTGTTAGCGGGAGGGTCCCCAGATACGCAGTATTTT. Translation: CSVEVALLAGGSPDTQYF.

The J gene is TRBJ1-2, the V gene TRBV19; 10 nucleotides match TRBD1. V was clipped by 8 bases and J by 2 bases; unmatched bases: 8. The V gene's germline CDR1 is LNHDA and CDR2 SQIVND (reference sequence). CDR3 length: 15 amino acids. The CDR3, as DNA: TGTGCCAGTCACCCGCCGGGACAGGGGAACTATGGCTACACCTTC. This translates into CASHPPGQGNYGYTF.

The rearrangement links TRBV5-4 to TRBJ1-1; no clear D. V shed 6 bases and J shed 5 bases, with 17 bases lying between them. The CDR3 has 14 amino acids. Germline V gene lookup returns CDR1 SGHNT and CDR2 YYREEE (reference sequence). The CDR3 is CASTARDRRTEAFF. The CDR3 DNA follows: TGTGCCAGCACCGCCCGAGACCGAAGGACTGAAGCTTTCTTT.

The chain uses TRBV7-3 and TRBJ2-1; D might be TRBD2 (5 bases). V gave up 5 bases and J gave up 10 bases, with 12 bases separating them. This CDR3 is built from 12 residues. CDR1 is SGHTA and CDR2 is FQGTGA in the germline V gene. The DNA for the CDR3 is TGTGCCAGCAGCATCCGACCGGGGGAGCAGTTCTTC. Translating it yields CASSIRPGEQFF.

The V call is TRBV9, the J call TRBJ2-1; D is undetermined. V lost 3 bases and J 7 bases, leaving 17 bases between the germline ends. There are 15 residues in the CDR3. The V gene's germline CDR1 is SGDLS and CDR2 YYNGEE. CDR3 sequence (DNA): TGTGCCAGCAGCGCCCGGAAGGTGGATGTGAATGAGCAGTTCTTC. As protein: CASSARKVDVNEQFF.

The chain joins TRBV28 to TRBJ2-7; 9 bases fit TRBD1. Trimming cost V 5 bases and J 4 bases; bases outside gene matches: 9. The germline gives CDR1 MDHEN, CDR2 SYDVKM. CDR3 size: 15 residues. CDR3 in DNA: TGTGCCAGCAGTCAAAACAGGGGGCGCTTGTACGAGCAGTACTTC. It translates to CASSQNRGRLYEQYF.

V gene TRBV27 combines with J gene TRBJ2-5; D gene uncertain. Per the germline V gene, CDR1 is MNHEY and CDR2 is SMNVEV (reference sequence). Trimming took off 5 bases at V and 5 bases at J, with 24 bases between the two ends. CDR3 length: 17 amino acids. CDR3 DNA sequence: TGTGCCAGCAGTCCCGTATTAATCCCGGGTCCCAGGGAGACCCAGTACTTC. This codes for CASSPVLIPGPRETQYF.

This clone appeared a few times. At the DNA level, this CDR3 is encoded by other sequences in the same sample as well. This CDR3 reads CASSFLDTQYF. The CDR3 nucleotides are TGTGCCAGCAGTTTCTTGGATACGCAGTATTTT. The chain uses TRBV27 and TRBJ2-3; D ambiguous. With 3 bases removed from V and 6 bases from J, the gap between germline ends came to 4 bases. Germline lookup yields CDR1 MNHEY and CDR2 SMNVEV (reference sequence). The CDR3 is 11 residues long.

With respect to this clone: At the DNA level, this CDR3 is encoded by other sequences in the same sample as well. The genes are TRBV27 and TRBJ2-7; D perhaps matches TRBD2 (6 bases). V was pared by 3 bases and J by 2 bases, with 11 bases between. Germline values: CDR1 MNHEY, CDR2 SMNVEV (reference sequence). The CDR3 has 14 amino acids. CDR3 protein: CASSLRGSAYEQYF. DNA for the CDR3: TGTGCCAGCAGTTTGCGGGGATCCGCCTACGAGCAGTACTTC.